Listed below are T cell receptor beta chains from one sample, sequenced in a study of shared clonotypes between healthy human individuals. Libraries were prepared by immunoSEQ multiplex PCR; TCRdb keeps only in-frame clonotypes and omits some of them. The repertoire holds approximately 1,000,000 clones, with approximately 75% as singletons. The source material was memory CD4+ T cells from PBMCs. These receptors originate from a man between 18 and 29 years old in good health. Some clones in this sample may be carry-over from other donors' samples. CDR3s include the opening cysteine and the closing phenylalanine or tryptophan. The D gene is left open where the match is weak. Clone sizes are given selectively: once, few, many, or a class where the clone is expanded.

j_call v_call d_call clone_size cdr3_aa cdr3_nt
TRBJ2-1 TRBV27 TRBD2 NA CASSLRRPGLGQFF TGTGCCAGCAGTTTGCGGAGACCGGGACTAGGGCAGTTCTTC
TRBJ2-5 TRBV25-1 NA NA CASSERGRETQYF TGTGCCAGCAGTGAAAGGGGCCGAGAGACCCAGTACTTC
TRBJ1-1 TRBV4-1 TRBD1 few CASSQVTGDTEAFF TGCGCCAGCAGCCAAGTTACAGGGGACACTGAAGCTTTCTTT
TRBJ2-7 TRBV5-1 TRBD2 NA CASSLGTSGRGSSYEQYF TGCGCCAGCAGCTTAGGGACTAGCGGCCGAGGTAGCTCCTACGAGCAGTACTTC
TRBJ2-5 TRBV14 NA NA CASSLFTGTGETQYF TGTGCCAGCAGCCTGTTTACCGGGACGGGGGAGACCCAGTACTTC
TRBJ2-1 TRBV27 NA NA CASSLFTGYSYNEQFF TGTGCCAGCAGTTTATTCACAGGGTACTCCTACAATGAGCAGTTCTTC
TRBJ1-1 TRBV7-9 NA few CASSLEGGTEAFF TGTGCCAGCAGCTTAGAGGGGGGCACTGAAGCTTTCTTT
TRBJ2-2 TRBV14 NA NA CASSQALGGGTGELFF TGTGCCAGCAGCCAAGCCCTGGGAGGGGGGACCGGGGAGCTGTTTTTT
TRBJ2-7 TRBV4-1 NA NA CASSRQLGPYEQYF TGCGCCAGCAGCCGCCAGCTGGGCCCCTACGAGCAGTACTTC
TRBJ1-5 TRBV28 NA NA CASRYGDQPQHF TGTGCCAGCAGATACGGGGATCAGCCCCAGCATTTT
TRBJ1-1 TRBV29-1 NA many CSVAPGWGMNTEAFF TGCAGCGTTGCTCCCGGGTGGGGCATGAACACTGAAGCTTTCTTT
TRBJ2-5 TRBV5-1 TRBD2 NA CASSLEAGAPETQYF TGCGCCAGCAGCTTGGAGGCGGGAGCCCCAGAGACCCAGTACTTC